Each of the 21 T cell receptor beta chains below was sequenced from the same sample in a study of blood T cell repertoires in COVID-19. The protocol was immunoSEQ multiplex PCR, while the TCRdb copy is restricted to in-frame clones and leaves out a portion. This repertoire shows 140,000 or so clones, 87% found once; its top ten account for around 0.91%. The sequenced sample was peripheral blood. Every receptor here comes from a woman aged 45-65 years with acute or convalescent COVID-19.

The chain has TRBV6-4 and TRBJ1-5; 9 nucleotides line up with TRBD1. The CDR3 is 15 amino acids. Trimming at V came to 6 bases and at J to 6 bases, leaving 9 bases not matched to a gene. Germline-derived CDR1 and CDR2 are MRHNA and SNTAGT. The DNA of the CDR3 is TGTGCCAGCAGGGCCAAACAGGGGGCGGGTCAGCCCCAGCATTTT. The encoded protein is CASRAKQGAGQPQHF.

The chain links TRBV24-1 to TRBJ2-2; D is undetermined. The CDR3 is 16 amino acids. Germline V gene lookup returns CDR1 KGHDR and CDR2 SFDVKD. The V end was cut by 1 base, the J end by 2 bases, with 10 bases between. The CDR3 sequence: CATSDLVAQNTGELFF. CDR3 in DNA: TGTGCCACCAGTGATTTAGTCGCACAAAACACCGGGGAGCTGTTTTTT.

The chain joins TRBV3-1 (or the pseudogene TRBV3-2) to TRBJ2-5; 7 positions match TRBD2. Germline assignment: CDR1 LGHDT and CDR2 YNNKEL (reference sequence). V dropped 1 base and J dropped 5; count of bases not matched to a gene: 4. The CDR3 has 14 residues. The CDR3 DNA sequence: TGTGCCAGCAGCCAAGGCGGGACTAAGGAGACCCAGTACTTC. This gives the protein CASSQGGTKETQYF.

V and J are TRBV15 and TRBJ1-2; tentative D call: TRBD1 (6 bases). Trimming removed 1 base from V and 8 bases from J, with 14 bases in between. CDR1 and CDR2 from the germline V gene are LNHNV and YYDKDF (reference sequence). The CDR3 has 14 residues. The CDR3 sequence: CATSRGRQARGYTF. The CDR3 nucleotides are TGTGCCACCAGCAGAGGAAGACAGGCGCGAGGCTACACCTTC.

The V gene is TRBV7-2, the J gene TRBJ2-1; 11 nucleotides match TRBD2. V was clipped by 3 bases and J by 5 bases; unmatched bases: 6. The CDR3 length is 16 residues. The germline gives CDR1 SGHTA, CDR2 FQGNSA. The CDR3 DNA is TGTGCCAGCAGCTTGTCCGGGACTAGCGGACACAATGAGCAGTTCTTC. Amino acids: CASSLSGTSGHNEQFF.

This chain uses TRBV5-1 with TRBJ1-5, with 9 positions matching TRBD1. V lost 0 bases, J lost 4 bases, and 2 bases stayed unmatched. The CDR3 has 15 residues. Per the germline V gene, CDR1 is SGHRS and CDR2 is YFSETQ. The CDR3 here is CASSLGTGVNQPQHF. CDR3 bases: TGCGCCAGCAGCTTGGGGACAGGGGTGAATCAGCCCCAGCATTTT.

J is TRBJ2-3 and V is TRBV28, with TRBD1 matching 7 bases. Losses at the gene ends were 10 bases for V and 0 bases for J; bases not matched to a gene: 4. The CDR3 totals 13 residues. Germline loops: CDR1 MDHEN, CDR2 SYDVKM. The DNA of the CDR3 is TGTGCCAACCGGGACAGTAGCACAGATACGCAGTATTTT. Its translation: CANRDSSTDTQYF.

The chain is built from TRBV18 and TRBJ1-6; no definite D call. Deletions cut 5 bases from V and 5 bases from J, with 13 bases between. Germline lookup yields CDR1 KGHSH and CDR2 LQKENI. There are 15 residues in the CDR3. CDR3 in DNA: TGTGCCAGCTCATGGACGGGAATCCATAATTCACCCCTCCACTTT. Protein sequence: CASSWTGIHNSPLHF.

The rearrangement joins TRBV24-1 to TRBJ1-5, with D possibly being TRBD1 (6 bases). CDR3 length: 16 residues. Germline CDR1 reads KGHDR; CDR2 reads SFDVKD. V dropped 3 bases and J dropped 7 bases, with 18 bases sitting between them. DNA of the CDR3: TGTGCCACCAGTGATCCACAGGGTGGGCCCGGGCAGCCCCAGCATTTT. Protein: CATSDPQGGPGQPQHF.

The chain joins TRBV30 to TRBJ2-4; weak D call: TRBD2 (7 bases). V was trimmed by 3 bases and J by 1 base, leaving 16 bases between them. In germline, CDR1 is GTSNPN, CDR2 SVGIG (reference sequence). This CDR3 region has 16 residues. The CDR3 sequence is CAWSPRGGGAKNIQYF. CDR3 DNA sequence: TGTGCCTGGAGCCCAAGGGGAGGGGGGGCCAAAAACATTCAGTACTTC.

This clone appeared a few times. The CDR3 region is CASSFHAGQYEQYF. For the CDR3, the DNA is TGTGCCAGCAGTTTTCATGCCGGACAGTACGAGCAGTACTTC. The rearrangement joins TRBV7-3 to TRBJ2-7; TRBD1 is a possible D gene (6 bases). Germline assignment: CDR1 SGHTA and CDR2 FQGTGA. The CDR3 is made up of 14 amino acids. V was shortened by 6 bases and J by 4 bases, with 16 bases between the two germline ends.

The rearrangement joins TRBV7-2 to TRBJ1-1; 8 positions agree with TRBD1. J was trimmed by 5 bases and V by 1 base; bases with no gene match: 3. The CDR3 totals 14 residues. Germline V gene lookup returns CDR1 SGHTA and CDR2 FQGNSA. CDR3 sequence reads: CASSLDDRGTEAFF. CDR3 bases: TGTGCCAGCAGCTTAGATGACAGGGGAACTGAAGCTTTCTTT.

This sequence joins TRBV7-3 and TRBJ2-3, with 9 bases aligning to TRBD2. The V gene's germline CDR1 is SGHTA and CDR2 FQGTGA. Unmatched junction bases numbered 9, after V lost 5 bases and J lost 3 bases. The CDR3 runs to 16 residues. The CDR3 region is CASSRGSGGRTDTQYF. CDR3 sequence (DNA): TGTGCCAGCAGCCGCGGTAGCGGGGGTAGGACAGATACGCAGTATTTT.

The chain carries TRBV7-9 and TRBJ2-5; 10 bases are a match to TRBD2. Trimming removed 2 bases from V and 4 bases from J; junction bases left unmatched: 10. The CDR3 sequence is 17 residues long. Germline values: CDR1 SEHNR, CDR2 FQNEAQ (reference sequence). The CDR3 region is CASSLSLAGGLAETQYF. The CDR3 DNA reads TGTGCCAGCAGCTTAAGCTTAGCGGGAGGACTTGCAGAGACCCAGTACTTC.

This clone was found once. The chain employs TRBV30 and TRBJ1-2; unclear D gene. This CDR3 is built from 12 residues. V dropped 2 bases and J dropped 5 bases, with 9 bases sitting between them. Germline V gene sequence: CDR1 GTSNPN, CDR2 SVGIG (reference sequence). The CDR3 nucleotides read TGTGCCTGGAGTACTCCTAGGTATGGCTACACCTTC. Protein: CAWSTPRYGYTF.

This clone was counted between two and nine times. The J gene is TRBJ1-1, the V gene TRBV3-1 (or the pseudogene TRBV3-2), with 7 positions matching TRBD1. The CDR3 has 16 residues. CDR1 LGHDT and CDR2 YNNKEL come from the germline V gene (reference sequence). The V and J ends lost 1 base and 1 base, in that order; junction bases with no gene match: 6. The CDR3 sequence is CASSQGRRTGNTEAFF. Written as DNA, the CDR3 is TGTGCCAGCAGCCAAGGCAGGAGGACAGGGAACACTGAAGCTTTCTTT.

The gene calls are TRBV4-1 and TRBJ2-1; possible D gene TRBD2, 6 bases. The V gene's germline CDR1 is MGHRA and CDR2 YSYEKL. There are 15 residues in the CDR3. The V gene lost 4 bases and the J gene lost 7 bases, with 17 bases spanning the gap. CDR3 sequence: CASSPRTGDRNEQFF. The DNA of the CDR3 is TGCGCCAGCAGCCCCCGAACGGGAGATAGAAATGAGCAGTTCTTC.

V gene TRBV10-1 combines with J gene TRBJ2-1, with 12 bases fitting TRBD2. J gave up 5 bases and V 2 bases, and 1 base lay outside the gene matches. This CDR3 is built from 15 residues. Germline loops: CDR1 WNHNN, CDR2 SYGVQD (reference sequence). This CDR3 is CASSEGLAGNNEQFF. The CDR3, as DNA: TGCGCCAGCAGTGAGGGACTAGCGGGGAACAATGAGCAGTTCTTC.

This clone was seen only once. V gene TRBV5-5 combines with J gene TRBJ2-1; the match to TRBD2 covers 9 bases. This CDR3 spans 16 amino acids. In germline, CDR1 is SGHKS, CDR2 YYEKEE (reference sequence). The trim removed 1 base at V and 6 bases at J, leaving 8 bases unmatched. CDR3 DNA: TGTGCCAGCAGCTTGCTCGCGGGGGGGCCTTTCAATGAGCAGTTCTTC. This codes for CASSLLAGGPFNEQFF.

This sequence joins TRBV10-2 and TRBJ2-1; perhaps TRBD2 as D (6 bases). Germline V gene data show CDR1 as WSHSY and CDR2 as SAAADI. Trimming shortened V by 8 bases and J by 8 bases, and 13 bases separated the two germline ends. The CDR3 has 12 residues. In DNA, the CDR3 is TGCGCCAGCGTGACTAGTTTCGATGAGCAGTTCTTC. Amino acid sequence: CASVTSFDEQFF.

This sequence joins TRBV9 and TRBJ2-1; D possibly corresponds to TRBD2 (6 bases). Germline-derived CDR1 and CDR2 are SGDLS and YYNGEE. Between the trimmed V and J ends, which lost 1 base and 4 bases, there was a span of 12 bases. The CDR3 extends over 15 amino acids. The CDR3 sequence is CASSVNGGPYNEQFF. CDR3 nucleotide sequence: TGTGCCAGCAGCGTAAATGGAGGGCCTTACAATGAGCAGTTCTTC. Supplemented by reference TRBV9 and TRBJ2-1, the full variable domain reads DSGVTQTPKHLITATGQRVTLRCSPRSGDLSVYWYQQSLDQGLQFLIQYYNGEERAKGNILERFSAQQFPDLHSELNLSSLELGDSALYFCASSVNGGPYNEQFFGPGTRLTVL.